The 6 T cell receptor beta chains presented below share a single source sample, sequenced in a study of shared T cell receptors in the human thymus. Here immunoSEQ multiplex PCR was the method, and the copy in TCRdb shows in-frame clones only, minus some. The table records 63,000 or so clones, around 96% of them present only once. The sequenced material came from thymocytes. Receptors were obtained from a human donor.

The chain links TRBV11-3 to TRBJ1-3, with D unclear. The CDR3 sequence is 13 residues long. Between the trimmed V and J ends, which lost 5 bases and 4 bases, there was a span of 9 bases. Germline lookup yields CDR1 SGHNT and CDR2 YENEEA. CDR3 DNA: TGTGCCAGCAGCCGGGGTCTCGGAAACACCATATATTTT. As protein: CASSRGLGNTIYF.

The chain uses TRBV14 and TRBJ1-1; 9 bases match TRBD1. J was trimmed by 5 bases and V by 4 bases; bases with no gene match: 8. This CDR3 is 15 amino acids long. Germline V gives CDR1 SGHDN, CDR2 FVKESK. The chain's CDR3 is CASSLPGQGLTEAFF. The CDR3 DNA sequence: TGTGCCAGCAGCCTGCCTGGACAGGGGCTAACTGAAGCTTTCTTT.

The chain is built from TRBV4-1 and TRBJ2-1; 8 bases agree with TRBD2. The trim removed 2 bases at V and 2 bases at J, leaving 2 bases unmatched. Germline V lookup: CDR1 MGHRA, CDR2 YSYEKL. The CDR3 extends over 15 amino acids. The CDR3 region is CASSQKTSAYNEQFF. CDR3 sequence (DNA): TGCGCCAGCAGCCAAAAGACTAGCGCCTACAATGAGCAGTTCTTC.

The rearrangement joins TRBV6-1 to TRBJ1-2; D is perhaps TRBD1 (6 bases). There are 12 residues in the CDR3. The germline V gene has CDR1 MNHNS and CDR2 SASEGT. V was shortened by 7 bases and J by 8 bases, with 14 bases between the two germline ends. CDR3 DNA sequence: TGTGCCAGCACTAAAGACAGGTGGGGCTACACCTTC. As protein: CASTKDRWGYTF.

CDR3 in amino acids: CASSIGQGSETQYF. The CDR3 nucleotides read TGTGCCAGTAGTATTGGACAGGGGTCAGAGACCCAGTACTTC. The chain recombines TRBV19 with TRBJ2-5; 9 nucleotides agree with TRBD1. Trimming at V came to 3 bases and at J to 4 bases, leaving 3 bases not matched to a gene. This CDR3 is 14 amino acids long. In germline, CDR1 is LNHDA, CDR2 SQIVND (reference sequence).

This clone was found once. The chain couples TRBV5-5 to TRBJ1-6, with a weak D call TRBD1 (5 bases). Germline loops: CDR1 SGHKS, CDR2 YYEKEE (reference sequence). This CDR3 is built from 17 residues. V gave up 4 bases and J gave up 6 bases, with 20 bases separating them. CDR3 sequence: CASSGGYRLLPNSPLHF. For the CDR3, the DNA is TGTGCCAGCAGCGGTGGATACAGGCTTCTCCCTAATTCACCCCTCCACTTT.